This record concerns one T cell receptor beta chain sequence. The data stem from a study of identical twins. TCRdb recomputed calls from the 5' RACE reads with MiXCR, one row per CDR3 protein. This sample carries more than 600,000 distinct CDR3 sequences, roughly 18% of them seen once, and the ten largest clones take roughly 13%. Separately, the same data were catalogued under a study of T cells expressing NK-cell markers. From that paper: With an anti-gamma-delta TCR antibody, sorting in several experiments was kept to alpha-beta TCR T cells.

This receptor was identified in a woman between 18 and 29 years old in good health. The sample was PBMCs.

The DNA of the CDR3 is TGTGCCAGCAGCCATGTAGAGAACACTGAAGCTTTCTTT. It codes for CASSHVENTEAFF. This chain connects TRBV4-2 to TRBJ1-1; D gene ambiguous. This CDR3 contains 13 residues. Per the germline V gene, CDR1 is LGHNA and CDR2 is YNFKEQ. V was trimmed by 3 bases and J by 1 base, leaving 6 bases between them.